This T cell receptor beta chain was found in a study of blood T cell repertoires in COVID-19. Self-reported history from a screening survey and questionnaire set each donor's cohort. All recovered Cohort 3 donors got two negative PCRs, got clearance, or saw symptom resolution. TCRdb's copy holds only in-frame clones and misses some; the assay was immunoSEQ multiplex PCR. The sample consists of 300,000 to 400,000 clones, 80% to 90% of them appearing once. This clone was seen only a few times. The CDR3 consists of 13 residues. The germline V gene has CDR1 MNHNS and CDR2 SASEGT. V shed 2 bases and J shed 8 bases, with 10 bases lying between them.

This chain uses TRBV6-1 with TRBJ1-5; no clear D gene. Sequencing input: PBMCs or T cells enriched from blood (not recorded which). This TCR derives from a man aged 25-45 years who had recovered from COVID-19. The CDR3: CASSETVAEPQHF. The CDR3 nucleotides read TGTGCCAGCAGTGAAACTGTAGCGGAGCCCCAGCATTTT.